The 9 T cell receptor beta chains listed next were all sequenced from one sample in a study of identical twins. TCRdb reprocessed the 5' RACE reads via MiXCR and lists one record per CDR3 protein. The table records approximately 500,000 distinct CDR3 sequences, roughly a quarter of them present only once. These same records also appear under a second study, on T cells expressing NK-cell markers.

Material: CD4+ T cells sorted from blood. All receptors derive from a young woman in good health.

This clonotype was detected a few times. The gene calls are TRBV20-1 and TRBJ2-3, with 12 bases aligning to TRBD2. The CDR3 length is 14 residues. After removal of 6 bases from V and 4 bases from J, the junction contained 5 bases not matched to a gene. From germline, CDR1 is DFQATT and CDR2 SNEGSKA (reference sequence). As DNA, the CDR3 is TGCAGTGCGAGACTAGCGGGAGTTTCAGATACGCAGTATTTT. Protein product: CSARLAGVSDTQYF.

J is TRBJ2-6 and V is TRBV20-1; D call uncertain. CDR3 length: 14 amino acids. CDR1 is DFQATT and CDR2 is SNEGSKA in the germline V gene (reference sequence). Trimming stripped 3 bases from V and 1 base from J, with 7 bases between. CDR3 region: CSASKSSGANVLTF. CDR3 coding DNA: TGCAGTGCTAGTAAGAGTTCTGGGGCCAACGTCCTGACTTTC.

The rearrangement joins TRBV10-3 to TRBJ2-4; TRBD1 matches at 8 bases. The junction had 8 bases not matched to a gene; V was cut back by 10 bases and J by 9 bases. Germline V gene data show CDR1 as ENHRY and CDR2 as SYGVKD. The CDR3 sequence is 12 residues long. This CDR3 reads CATGQGEGIQYF. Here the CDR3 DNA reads TGTGCCACCGGACAGGGCGAGGGCATTCAGTACTTC.

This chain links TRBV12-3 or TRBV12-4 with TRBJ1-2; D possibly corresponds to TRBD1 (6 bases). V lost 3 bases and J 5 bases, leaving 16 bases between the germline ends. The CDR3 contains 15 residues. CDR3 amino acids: CASSLAAGGPYGYTF. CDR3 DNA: TGTGCCAGCAGTTTGGCAGCGGGGGGCCCTTATGGCTACACCTTC.

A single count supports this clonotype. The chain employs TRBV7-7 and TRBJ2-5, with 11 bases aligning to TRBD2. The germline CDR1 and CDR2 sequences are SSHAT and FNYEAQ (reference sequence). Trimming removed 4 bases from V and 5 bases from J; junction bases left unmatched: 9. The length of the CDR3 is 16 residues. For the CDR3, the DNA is TGTGCCAGCAGCTACGTTATAGCGGGAGGGGGTGAGACCCAGTACTTC. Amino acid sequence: CASSYVIAGGGETQYF. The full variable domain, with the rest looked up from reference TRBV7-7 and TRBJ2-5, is GAGVSQSPRYKVTKRGQDVTLRCDPISSHATLYWYQQALGQGPEFLTYFNYEAQPDKSGLPSDRFSAERPEGSISTLTIQRTEQRDSAMYRCASSYVIAGGGETQYFGPGTRLLVL.

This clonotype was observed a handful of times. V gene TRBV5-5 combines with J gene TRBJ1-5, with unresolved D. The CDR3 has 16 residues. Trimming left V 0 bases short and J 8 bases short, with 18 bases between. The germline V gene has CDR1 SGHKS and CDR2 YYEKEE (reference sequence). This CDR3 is CASSLAGVFSGKPQHF. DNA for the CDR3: TGTGCCAGCAGCTTGGCCGGGGTGTTCTCGGGGAAGCCCCAGCATTTT.

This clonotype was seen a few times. The DNA of the CDR3 is TGTGCCAGCTCACCTCTTGGAGACGACACTGAAGCTTTCTTT. This sequence encodes CASSPLGDDTEAFF. The chain has TRBV18 and TRBJ1-1; D is undetermined. Germline V gene lookup returns CDR1 KGHSH and CDR2 LQKENI. The CDR3 totals 14 residues. Trimming removed 3 bases from V and 3 bases from J, with 11 bases in between. Full variable domain (missing parts from reference TRBV18 and TRBJ1-1): NAGVMQNPRHLVRRRGQEARLRCSPMKGHSHVYWYRQLPEEGLKFMVYLQKENIIDESGMPKERFSAEFPKEGPSILRIQQVVRGDSAAYFCASSPLGDDTEAFFGQGTRLTVV.

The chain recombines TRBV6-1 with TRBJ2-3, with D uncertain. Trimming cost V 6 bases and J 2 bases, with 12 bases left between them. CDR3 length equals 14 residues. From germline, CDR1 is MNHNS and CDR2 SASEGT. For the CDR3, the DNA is TGTGCCAGCAGGACCCGATCGGTCACAGATACGCAGTATTTT. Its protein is CASRTRSVTDTQYF.

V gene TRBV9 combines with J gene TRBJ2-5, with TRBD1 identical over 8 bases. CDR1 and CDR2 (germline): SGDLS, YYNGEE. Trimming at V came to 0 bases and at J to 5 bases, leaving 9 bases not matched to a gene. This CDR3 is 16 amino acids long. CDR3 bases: TGTGCCAGCAGCGTAGCGCAGGGGGCTCGATTTGAGACCCAGTACTTC. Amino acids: CASSVAQGARFETQYF. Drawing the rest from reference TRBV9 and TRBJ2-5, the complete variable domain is DSGVTQTPKHLITATGQRVTLRCSPRSGDLSVYWYQQSLDQGLQFLIQYYNGEERAKGNILERFSAQQFPDLHSELNLSSLELGDSALYFCASSVAQGARFETQYFGPGTRLLVL.